The 24 T cell receptor beta chains listed next were all sequenced from one sample in a study of blood T cells in healthy people across ages. A second 7 to 11 cycle PCR used barcoded and J-beta primers. TCRdb passed the 5' RACE reads through MiXCR, listing each CDR3 protein once. The sample contains about 730,000 distinct CDR3 sequences, 43% of which appear only once. Source material: blood. All receptors derive from a woman aged 55-70 years in good health.

The V and J genes are TRBV10-3 and TRBJ2-1; 9 bases are shared with TRBD1. The CDR3 runs to 16 residues. After removal of 0 bases from V and 7 bases from J, the junction contained 7 bases not matched to a gene. The germline gives CDR1 ENHRY, CDR2 SYGVKD. The CDR3 DNA follows: TGTGCCATCAGTGAGTCGGTAGGGACAGGGAGTAATGAGCAGTTCTTC. This encodes CAISESVGTGSNEQFF.

The table lists this clonotype with a few counts. CDR3 nucleotide sequence: TGTGCCAGCAGTCCAAGACTAGCTGGGGAGACCCAGTACTTC. Its protein product is CASSPRLAGETQYF. The V call is TRBV6-5, the J call TRBJ2-5; 7 nucleotides agree with TRBD2. CDR1 is MNHEY, CDR2 SVGAGI, per germline. V trimming: 5 bases; J trimming: 5 bases; junction bases outside the gene matches: 8. The CDR3 is 14 residues long.

V and J are TRBV7-9 and TRBJ2-1; TRBD1 is a possible D gene (5 bases). The V gene's germline CDR1 is SEHNR and CDR2 FQNEAQ (reference sequence). Deletions cut 5 bases from V and 4 bases from J, with 9 bases between. The CDR3 totals 13 residues. The CDR3: CASSPRTYNEQFF. Here the CDR3 DNA reads TGTGCCAGCAGCCCCCGGACATACAATGAGCAGTTCTTC.

The chain combines TRBV10-3 with TRBJ1-4, with 9 bases that match TRBD1. J was trimmed by 7 bases and V by 4 bases; bases with no gene match: 10. The germline V gene has CDR1 ENHRY and CDR2 SYGVKD. The length of the CDR3 is 16 residues. CDR3 coding DNA: TGTGCCATCAGTGGGACCGGGACAGGGATGGGTGAAAAACTGTTTTTT. Its translation is CAISGTGTGMGEKLFF.

The chain has TRBV14 and TRBJ2-5; D uncertain. Germline V CDR1 and CDR2: SGHDN, FVKESK. Trimming shortened V by 0 bases and J by 11 bases, and 16 bases separated the two germline ends. The length of the CDR3 is 14 residues. The CDR3 loop is CASSQERLDNEQYF. As DNA, the CDR3 is TGTGCCAGCAGCCAAGAAAGGCTCGACAATGAGCAGTACTTC.

V and J are TRBV6-4 and TRBJ1-2; the match to TRBD1 covers 7 bases. CDR3 length equals 14 residues. CDR1 is MRHNA, CDR2 SNTAGT, per germline. The trim removed 7 bases at V and 4 bases at J, leaving 9 bases unmatched. CDR3 sequence (DNA): TGTGCCAGCACCTCTGGCAGGGGGACCTATGGCTACACCTTC. It yields the protein CASTSGRGTYGYTF.

This clonotype was detected only a few times. This chain links TRBV6-6 with TRBJ2-3, with D unclear. The CDR3 sequence is 16 residues long. Germline lookup yields CDR1 MNHNY and CDR2 SVGAGI (reference sequence). The V gene lost 8 bases and the J gene lost 0 bases, with 18 bases spanning the gap. DNA for the CDR3: TGTGCCAGCCAAAAACGGGCAGCGACCAGCACAGATACGCAGTATTTT. It yields the protein CASQKRAATSTDTQYF.

The V and J genes are TRBV19 and TRBJ1-5; TRBD1 aligns across 8 bases. The CDR3 length is 15 residues. The J segment lost 7 bases and the V segment lost 7 bases, leaving 12 bases of the junction unmatched. Germline CDR1 reads LNHDA; CDR2 reads SQIVND (reference sequence). The chain's CDR3 is CASTSLGGTGQPQHF. In DNA, the CDR3 is TGTGCCAGTACTTCCCTGGGGGGGACAGGACAGCCCCAGCATTTT.

This clonotype has a handful of counts. The J gene is TRBJ2-1, the V gene TRBV10-3, with D possibly matching TRBD1 (5 bases). The length of the CDR3 is 12 residues. V was pared by 7 bases and J by 6 bases, with 10 bases between. CDR1 ENHRY and CDR2 SYGVKD come from the germline V gene. The CDR3 here is CAIKGAPNEQFF. In nucleotides, the CDR3 is TGTGCCATCAAAGGGGCGCCCAATGAGCAGTTCTTC.

DNA for the CDR3: TGTGCCAGCAGTGCCACTGGGGGGGGGTTCTACAATGAGCAGTTCTTC. Protein sequence: CASSATGGGFYNEQFF. The chain joins TRBV6-5 to TRBJ2-1, with TRBD2 matching over 7 bases. The germline V gene encodes CDR1 MNHEY and CDR2 SVGAGI. There are 16 residues in the CDR3. The V segment lost 5 bases and the J segment 3 bases; nucleotides outside the gene matches: 10.

CDR3 protein: CASSLEGRESDEQYF. CDR3 nucleotide sequence: TGTGCCAGCAGCTTAGAAGGGCGGGAGTCTGACGAGCAGTACTTC. The rearrangement joins TRBV7-9 to TRBJ2-4; 7 bases map to TRBD2. Gene TRBJ2-7 matches the end of the DNA better, so the J call may be wrong. Per the germline V gene, CDR1 is SEHNR and CDR2 is FQNEAQ (reference sequence). This CDR3 is built from 15 residues.

CDR3 region: CASSTNSYEQYF. Written as DNA, the CDR3 is TGTGCCAGCAGTACCAACTCCTACGAGCAGTACTTC. The chain combines TRBV27 with TRBJ2-7; unclear D gene. V gave up 5 bases and J gave up 0 bases, with 5 bases separating them. The CDR3 runs 12 residues. From germline, CDR1 is MNHEY and CDR2 SMNVEV (reference sequence).

The chain employs TRBV4-2 and TRBJ2-3, with D perhaps matching TRBD2 (6 bases). The CDR3 consists of 15 residues. Trimming shortened V by 4 bases and J by 0 bases, and 11 bases separated the two germline ends. The germline CDR1 and CDR2 sequences are LGHNA and YNFKEQ. The CDR3 reads CASSPRDSSTDTQYF. CDR3 nucleotides: TGTGCCAGCAGCCCACGGGACTCAAGCACAGATACGCAGTATTTT.

There are a few counts of this clonotype. The gene calls are TRBV7-2 and TRBJ2-1; D gene uncertain. CDR1 and CDR2 from the germline V gene are SGHTA and FQGNSA. There are 14 residues in the CDR3. V lost 5 bases and J 4 bases, leaving 12 bases between the germline ends. CDR3 nucleotides: TGTGCCAGCAGCCTTGATGACGGTTACAATGAGCAGTTCTTC. This encodes CASSLDDGYNEQFF.

Points on this clonotype: Given a much more abundant clone one base away, this may be a read error. This chain uses TRBV20-1 with TRBJ2-1, with D possibly being TRBD2 (6 bases). Germline V gene lookup returns CDR1 DFQATT and CDR2 SNEGSKA (reference sequence). V lost 1 base, J lost 10 bases, and 14 bases lay in between. This CDR3 is 13 amino acids long. The CDR3 sequence: CSARGPAGYEQFF. The CDR3 DNA reads as TGCAGTGCTAGAGGACCAGCGGGCTACGAGCAGTTCTTC.

The CDR3 sequence: CASIAGANTGELFF. CDR3 in DNA: TGTGCCAGCATAGCGGGAGCGAACACCGGGGAGCTGTTTTTT. This chain connects TRBV6-5 to TRBJ2-2; 9 positions agree with TRBD2. This CDR3 has 14 residues. The J segment lost 0 bases and the V segment lost 7 bases, leaving 0 bases of the junction unmatched. From germline, CDR1 is MNHEY and CDR2 SVGAGI.

This clonotype was recorded a few times. The rearrangement joins TRBV5-1 to TRBJ1-6; 8 bases align to TRBD1. Germline loops: CDR1 SGHRS, CDR2 YFSETQ. This CDR3 contains 17 residues. With V trimmed by 4 bases and J by 4 bases, 10 bases remained unmatched. CDR3 loop: CASSDVSGTGYNSPLHF. CDR3 coding DNA: TGCGCCAGCAGCGACGTATCCGGGACAGGTTATAATTCACCCCTCCACTTT. Supplemented by reference TRBV5-1 and TRBJ1-6, the full variable domain reads KAGVTQTPRYLIKTRGQQVTLSCSPISGHRSVSWYQQTPGQGLQFLFEYFSETQRNKGNFPGRFSGRQFSNSRSEMNVSTLELGDSALYLCASSDVSGTGYNSPLHFGNGTRLTVT.

This CDR3 reads CSVTLRDGNSPLHF. As DNA, the CDR3 is TGCAGCGTCACACTTCGGGACGGCAATTCACCCCTCCACTTT. The chain joins TRBV29-1 to TRBJ1-6; D is possibly TRBD1 (5 bases). Trimming removed 6 bases at V and 7 bases at J, with 16 bases between. The germline CDR1 and CDR2 sequences are SQVTM and ANQGSEA. The CDR3 is 14 amino acids. The entire variable domain, with the rest obtained from reference TRBV29-1 and TRBJ1-6, is as follows: SAVISQKPSRDICQRGTSLTIQCQVDSQVTMMFWYRQQPGQSLTLIATANQGSEATYESGFVIDKFPISRPNLTFSTLTVSNMSPEDSSIYLCSVTLRDGNSPLHFGNGTRLTVT.

The chain couples TRBV6-2 or TRBV6-3 to TRBJ2-5, with 9 positions matching TRBD2. Germline CDR1 reads MNHEY; CDR2 reads SVGEGT. V was pared by 10 bases and J by 11 bases, with 17 bases of the junction left unmatched. The CDR3 has 14 residues. DNA of the CDR3: TGTGCCACCCACGAGGTAGCGGGAGACAATGAGCAGTACTTC. This encodes CATHEVAGDNEQYF.

In this sample, this clonotype turned up a few times. The chain is built from TRBV25-1 and TRBJ1-2, with 7 bases identical to TRBD1. The CDR3 length is 13 residues. V shed 4 bases, J shed 7 bases, and the junction held 6 bases outside the gene matches. Germline loops: CDR1 MGHDK, CDR2 SYGVNS. Here the CDR3 DNA reads TGTGCCAGCAGTGCCTCACAGGGGCTTGGCTACACCTTC. It encodes CASSASQGLGYTF.

The chain combines TRBV10-3 with TRBJ2-7; TRBD2 agrees at 11 bases. Germline loops: CDR1 ENHRY, CDR2 SYGVKD. Unmatched junction bases numbered 9, after V lost 4 bases and J lost 7 bases. This CDR3 comprises 15 residues. The CDR3 region is CAISVGTSGYNEQYF. In DNA form, the CDR3 reads TGTGCCATCAGTGTGGGGACTAGCGGTTACAATGAGCAGTACTTC.

This clonotype appeared once. V is TRBV13 and J is TRBJ1-4; TRBD1 agrees at 9 bases. The CDR3 has 15 amino acids. The junction had 8 bases not matched to a gene; V was cut back by 6 bases and J by 6 bases. Germline-derived CDR1 and CDR2 are PRHDT and FYEKMQ (reference sequence). CDR3 region: CASRRGTGSDEKLFF. CDR3 nucleotides: TGTGCCAGCAGACGCGGGACAGGGTCTGATGAAAAACTGTTTTTT.

The chain uses TRBV6-1 and TRBJ1-6, with D unresolved. The CDR3 is made up of 14 amino acids. CDR1 MNHNS and CDR2 SASEGT come from the germline V gene. V lost 3 bases and J lost 10, with 13 bases in between. CDR3 DNA: TGTGCCAGCAGTGAGGACCAAATAGTCTCACCCCTCCACTTT. It specifies CASSEDQIVSPLHF.

This clonotype was detected only a few times. The rearrangement uses TRBV5-1 and TRBJ2-7, with TRBD2 identical over 7 bases. The CDR3 loop spans 14 amino acids. The V and J ends lost 6 bases and 2 bases, in that order; junction bases with no gene match: 8. CDR1 is SGHRS, CDR2 YFSETQ, per germline. The CDR3 here is CASTPAGVTYEQYF. CDR3 nucleotide sequence: TGCGCCAGCACCCCCGCGGGGGTAACCTACGAGCAGTACTTC.